Reported below is one TCR beta chain. What this receptor recognizes is not known. No base qualities exist here, and no much larger clone lies one base off it. The receptor library was made with the immunoSEQ multiplex PCR assay. RNA was extracted from all samples and reverse transcribed into cDNA, which served as template for TCR sequencing. First-strand cDNA was synthesized using SuperScript III with a 2:1 mix of oligo-dT and random hexamers. A synthetic immune receptor repertoire was used to gauge amplification bias, and whatever bias remained was removed computationally. Per the source publication's procedure: Raw reads were preprocessed to remove errors, and CDR3 was defined by IMGT conventions from the conserved cysteine to phenylalanine. To get clonality, Shannon entropy was normalized by log2 of the number of productive unique TCRs and the result was subtracted from 1. CD4 or CD8 identity of scalp clones was inferred by cross-referencing scalp TCRbeta sequences with sorted blood CD4 and CD8 repertoires. The table was pulled from immuneACCESS by TCRdb, which kept in-frame rearrangements only. Such tables lose some clones; where checked, under half of the loss comes from unresolved V genes, and the rest has no known cause. The V and J calls and clone size are taken from that table; D and trimming were inferred from the DNA. Counted in this sample were 95,000 to 100,000 clones; around 55% of them appeared once. Around a sixth of the sample belongs to the ten largest clones.

As encoded in the germline V gene, CDR1 is SQVTM while CDR2 is ANQGSEA. The junction shows trimming of 6 bases on V and 4 bases on J, and the gene matches do not reach 7 bases of it. The CDR3 runs 13 amino acids, cysteine and phenylalanine included. CDR3 DNA only is kept here, 39 bases in frame from base 1. The sample is drawn from a study of CD8+ T cells in alopecia areata (dated by TCRdb to the late 2010s). Context from the whole study: Treated patients were enrolled in an open-label pilot trial of oral tofacitinib at 5 to 10 mg twice daily for moderate-to-severe alopecia areata. Patients received tofacitinib for 6 to 18 months and were then followed off drug for 6 months to check for delayed response and recurrence. The SALT score, which quantifies the percentage of affected scalp surface area, was used to measure disease severity in treated patients. High-throughput TCRbeta sequencing was used to examine T cell clonal expansion in alopecia areata in both the C3H/HeJ mouse model and human patients. In humans, TCRbeta sequencing was performed on scalp tissue and on sorted CD4+ and CD8+ peripheral blood T cells from healthy controls and from patients with patchy or totalis/universalis alopecia areata. Biopsies were taken from tofacitinib-treated patients at baseline and at 4 and 24 weeks of treatment, and a later scalp biopsy was taken in several of the tofacitinib-treated patients. Scalp clonality was compared across normal scalp (n=4), patchy alopecia areata scalp (n=8), and alopecia totalis/universalis scalp (n=8). RNA was obtained with the PAXgene miRNA kit for fixed scalp, the miRNeasy kit for PBMCs, and the RNeasy kit for mouse skin. Amplification of TCRbeta CDR3 regions was done by immunoSEQ multiplex PCR using 35 Vbeta forward primers and 13 Jbeta reverse primers.

The meaning of the sample's time point label: 4 weeks on oral tofacitinib. Read against the paper, the sample's treatment or condition label means: oral pan-JAK inhibitor, 5-10 mg twice daily. From alopecia areata patients, peripheral blood was collected along with lesional scalp punch biopsies. PBMCs were isolated by density centrifugation and stained for CD3, CD4 and CD8, and CD4+ and CD8+ T cells were sorted on a FACSAria. Broader findings and caveats from the paper: Tofacitinib significantly lowered scalp clonality and the number of expanded CD8+ clones among the top 100 scalp clones. Lesional scalp, especially in alopecia totalis/universalis, showed higher clonality and more expanded CD8+ clones than normal scalp, suggesting antigenic drive. During tofacitinib treatment, many expanded lesional clones stuck around in both scalp and blood, and this persistence may partly explain why relapse happens after treatment is stopped. Because the treated cohort was small and had just a single nonresponder, larger studies are needed to establish links between baseline CD8+ expansion and response. Unlike mouse skin, where gammadelta T cells dominate, normal human skin contains resident alphabeta T cells that get sequenced too, which complicates analysis of the scalp TCR repertoire. Compared with mice, TCR sequences shared between patients were less clear, possibly partly because of HLA diversity across the patient population.

The sequencing here drew on CD8+ T cells sorted from blood, taken at week 4, from a patient treated with tofacitinib. The chain is made from TRBV29-1 and TRBJ1-1, with TRBD1 matching 8 junction bases. The TCR sequence derives from a human donor with alopecia areata. This receptor carries the CDR3 CSVTGGWGTEAFF. The DNA is as follows: TGCAGCGTAACAGGGGGATGGGGCACTGAAGCTTTCTTT.